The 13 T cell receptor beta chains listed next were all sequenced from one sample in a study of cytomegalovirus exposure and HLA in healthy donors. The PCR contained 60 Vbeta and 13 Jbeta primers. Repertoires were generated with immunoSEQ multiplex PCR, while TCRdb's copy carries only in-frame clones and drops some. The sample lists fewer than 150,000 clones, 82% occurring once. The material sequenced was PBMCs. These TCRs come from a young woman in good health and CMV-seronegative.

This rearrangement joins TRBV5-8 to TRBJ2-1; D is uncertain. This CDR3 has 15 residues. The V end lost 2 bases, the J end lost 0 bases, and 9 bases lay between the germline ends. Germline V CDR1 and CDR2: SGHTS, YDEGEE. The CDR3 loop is CASSFVPGSYNEQFF. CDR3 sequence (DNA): TGTGCCAGCAGCTTCGTCCCGGGCTCCTACAATGAGCAGTTCTTC.

CDR3 DNA sequence: TGTGCCAGCAGGCTATCAAGCTCCTACAATGAGCAGTTCTTC. Translated: CASRLSSSYNEQFF. This chain connects TRBV11-3 to TRBJ2-1; D gene ambiguous. The CDR3 length is 14 residues. V was pared by 6 bases and J by 0 bases, with 9 bases between. CDR1 is SGHNT and CDR2 is YENEEA in the germline V gene.

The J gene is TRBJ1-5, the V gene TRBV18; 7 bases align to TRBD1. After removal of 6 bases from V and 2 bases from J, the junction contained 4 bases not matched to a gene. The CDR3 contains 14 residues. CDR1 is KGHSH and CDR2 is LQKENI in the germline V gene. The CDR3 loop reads CASSLGQGNQPQHF. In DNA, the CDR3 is TGTGCCAGCTCCCTCGGACAGGGCAATCAGCCCCAGCATTTT.

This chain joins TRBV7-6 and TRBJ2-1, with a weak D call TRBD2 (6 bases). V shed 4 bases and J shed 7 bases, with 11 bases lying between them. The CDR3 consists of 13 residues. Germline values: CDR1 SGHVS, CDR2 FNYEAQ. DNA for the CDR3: TGTGCCAGCAGCTCCCGACTAGATAATGAGCAGTTCTTC. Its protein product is CASSSRLDNEQFF.

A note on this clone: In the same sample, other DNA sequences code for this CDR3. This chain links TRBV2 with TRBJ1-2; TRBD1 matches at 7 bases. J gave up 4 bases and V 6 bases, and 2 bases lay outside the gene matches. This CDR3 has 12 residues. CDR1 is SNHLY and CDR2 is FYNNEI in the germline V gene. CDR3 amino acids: CASSRDSYGYTF. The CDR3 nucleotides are TGTGCCAGCAGCCGGGACAGCTATGGCTACACCTTC.

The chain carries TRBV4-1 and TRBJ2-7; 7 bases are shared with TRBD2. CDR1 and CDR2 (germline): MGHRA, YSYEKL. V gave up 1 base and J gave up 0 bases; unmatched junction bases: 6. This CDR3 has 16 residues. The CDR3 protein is CASSQGGGRSSYEQYF. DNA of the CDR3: TGCGCCAGCAGCCAAGGGGGGGGGAGAAGCTCCTACGAGCAGTACTTC.

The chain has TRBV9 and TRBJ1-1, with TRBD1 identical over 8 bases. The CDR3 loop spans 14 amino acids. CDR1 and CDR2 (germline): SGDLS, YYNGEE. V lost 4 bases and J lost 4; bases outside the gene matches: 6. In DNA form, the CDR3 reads TGTGCCAGCAGCTGGACAGGGAGTACCACTGAAGCTTTCTTT. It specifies CASSWTGSTTEAFF. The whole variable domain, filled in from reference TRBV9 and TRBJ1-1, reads DSGVTQTPKHLITATGQRVTLRCSPRSGDLSVYWYQQSLDQGLQFLIQYYNGEERAKGNILERFSAQQFPDLHSELNLSSLELGDSALYFCASSWTGSTTEAFFGQGTRLTVV.

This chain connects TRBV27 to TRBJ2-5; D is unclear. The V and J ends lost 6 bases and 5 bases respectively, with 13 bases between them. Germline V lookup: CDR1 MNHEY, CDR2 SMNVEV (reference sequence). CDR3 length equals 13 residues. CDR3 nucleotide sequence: TGTGCCAGCAGCCACGTCCGTACTGAGACCCAGTACTTC. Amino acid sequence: CASSHVRTETQYF.

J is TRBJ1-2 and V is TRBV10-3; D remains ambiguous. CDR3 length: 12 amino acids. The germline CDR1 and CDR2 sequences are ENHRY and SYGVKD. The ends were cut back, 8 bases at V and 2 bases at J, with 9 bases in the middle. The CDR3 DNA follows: TGTGCCATCTCAACAGAAAACTATGGCTACACCTTC. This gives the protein CAISTENYGYTF.

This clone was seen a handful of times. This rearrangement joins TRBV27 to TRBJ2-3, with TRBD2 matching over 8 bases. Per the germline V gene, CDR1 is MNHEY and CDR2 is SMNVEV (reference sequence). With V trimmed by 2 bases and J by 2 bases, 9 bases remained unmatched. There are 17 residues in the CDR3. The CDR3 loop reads CASSLVGREVHTDTQYF. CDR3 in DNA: TGTGCCAGCAGTTTAGTCGGGCGGGAGGTCCACACAGATACGCAGTATTTT.

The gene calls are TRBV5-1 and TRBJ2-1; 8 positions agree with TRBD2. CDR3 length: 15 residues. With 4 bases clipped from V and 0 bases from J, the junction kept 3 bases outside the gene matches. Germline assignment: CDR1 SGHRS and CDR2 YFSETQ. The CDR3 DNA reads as TGCGCCAGCAGCCGTAGCGGGATCTCCTACAATGAGCAGTTCTTC. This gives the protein CASSRSGISYNEQFF.

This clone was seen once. CDR3 DNA: TGTGCCAGCTCACCACCCAGGGAAGAAGGCTACACCTTC. Translated: CASSPPREEGYTF. The rearrangement uses TRBV18 and TRBJ1-2; the D gene is possibly TRBD1 (5 bases). Deletions cut 0 bases from V and 8 bases from J, with 10 bases between. The CDR3 covers 13 residues. The germline CDR1 and CDR2 sequences are KGHSH and LQKENI.

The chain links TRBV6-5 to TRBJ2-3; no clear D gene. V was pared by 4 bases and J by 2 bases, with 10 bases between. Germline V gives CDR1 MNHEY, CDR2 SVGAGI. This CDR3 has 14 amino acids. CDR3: CASSSRISTDTQYF. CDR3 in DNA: TGTGCCAGCAGTTCGCGGATCTCCACAGATACGCAGTATTTT.